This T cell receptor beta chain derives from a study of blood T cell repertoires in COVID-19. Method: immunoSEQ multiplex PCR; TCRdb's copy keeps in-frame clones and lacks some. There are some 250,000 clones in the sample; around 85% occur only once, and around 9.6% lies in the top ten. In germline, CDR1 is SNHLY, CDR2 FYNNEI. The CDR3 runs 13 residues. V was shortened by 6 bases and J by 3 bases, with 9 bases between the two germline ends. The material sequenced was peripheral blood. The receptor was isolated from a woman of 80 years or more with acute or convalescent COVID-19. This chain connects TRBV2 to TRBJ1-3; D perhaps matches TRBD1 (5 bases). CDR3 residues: CASSGGGGNTIYF. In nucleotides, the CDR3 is TGTGCCAGCAGCGGGGGTGGTGGAAACACCATATATTTT.